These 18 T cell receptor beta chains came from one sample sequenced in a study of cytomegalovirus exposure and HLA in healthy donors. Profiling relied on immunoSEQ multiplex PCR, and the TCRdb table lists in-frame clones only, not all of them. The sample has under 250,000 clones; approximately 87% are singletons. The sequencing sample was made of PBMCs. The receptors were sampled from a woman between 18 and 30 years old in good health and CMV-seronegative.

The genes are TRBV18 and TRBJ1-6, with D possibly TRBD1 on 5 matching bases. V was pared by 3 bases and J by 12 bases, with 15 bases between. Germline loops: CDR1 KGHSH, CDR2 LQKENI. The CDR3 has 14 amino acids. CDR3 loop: CASSPDGGRVPLHF. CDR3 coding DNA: TGTGCCAGCTCACCCGACGGGGGTCGCGTACCCCTCCACTTT.

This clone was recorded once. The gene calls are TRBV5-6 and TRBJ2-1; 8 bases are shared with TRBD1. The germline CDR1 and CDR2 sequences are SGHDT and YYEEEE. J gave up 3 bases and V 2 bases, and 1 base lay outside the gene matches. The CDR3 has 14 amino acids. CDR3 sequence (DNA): TGTGCCAGCAGCTTAACAGGGGGCTACAATGAGCAGTTCTTC. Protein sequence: CASSLTGGYNEQFF.

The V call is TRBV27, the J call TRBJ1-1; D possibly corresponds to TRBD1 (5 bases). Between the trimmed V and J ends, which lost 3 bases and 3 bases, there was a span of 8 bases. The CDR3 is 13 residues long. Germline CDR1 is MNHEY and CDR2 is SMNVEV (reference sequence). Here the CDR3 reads CASSFTRDTEAFF. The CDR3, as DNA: TGTGCCAGCAGTTTCACCAGGGACACTGAAGCTTTCTTT.

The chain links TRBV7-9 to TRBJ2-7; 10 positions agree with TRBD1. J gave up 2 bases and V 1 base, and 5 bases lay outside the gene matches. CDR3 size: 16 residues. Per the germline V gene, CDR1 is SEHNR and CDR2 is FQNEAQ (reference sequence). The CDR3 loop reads CASSLGDRGGTYEQYF. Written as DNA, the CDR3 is TGTGCCAGCAGCTTAGGGGACAGGGGAGGCACCTACGAGCAGTACTTC.

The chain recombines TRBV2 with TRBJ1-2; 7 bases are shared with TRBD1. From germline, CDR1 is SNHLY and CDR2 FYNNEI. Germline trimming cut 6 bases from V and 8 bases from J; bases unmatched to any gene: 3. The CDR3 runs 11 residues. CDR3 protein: CASRGGWGYTF. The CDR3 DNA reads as TGTGCCAGCAGAGGGGGCTGGGGCTACACCTTC.

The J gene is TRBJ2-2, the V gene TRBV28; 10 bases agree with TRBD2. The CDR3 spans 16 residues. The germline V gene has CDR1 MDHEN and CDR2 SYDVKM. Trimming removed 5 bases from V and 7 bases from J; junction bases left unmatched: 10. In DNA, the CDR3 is TGTGCCAGCAGTCCTCCTAGCGGGAGCTCTGGCGGGGAGCTGTTTTTT. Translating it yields CASSPPSGSSGGELFF.

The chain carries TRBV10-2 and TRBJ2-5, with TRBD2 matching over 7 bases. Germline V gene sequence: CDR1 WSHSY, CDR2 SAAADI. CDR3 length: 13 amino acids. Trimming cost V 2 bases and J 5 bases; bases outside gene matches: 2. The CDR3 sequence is CASSEAGGETQYF. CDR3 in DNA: TGCGCCAGCAGTGAGGCCGGGGGGGAGACCCAGTACTTC.

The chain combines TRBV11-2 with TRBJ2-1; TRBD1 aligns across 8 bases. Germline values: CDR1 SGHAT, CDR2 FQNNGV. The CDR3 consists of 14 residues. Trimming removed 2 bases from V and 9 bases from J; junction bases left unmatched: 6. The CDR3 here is CASSLPQGGSEQFF. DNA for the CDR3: TGTGCCAGCAGCTTACCACAGGGGGGAAGTGAGCAGTTCTTC.

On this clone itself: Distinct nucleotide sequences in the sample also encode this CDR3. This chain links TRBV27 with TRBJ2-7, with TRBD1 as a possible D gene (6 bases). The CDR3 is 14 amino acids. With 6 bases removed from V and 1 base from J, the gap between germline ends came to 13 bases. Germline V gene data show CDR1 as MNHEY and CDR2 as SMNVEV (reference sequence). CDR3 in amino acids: CASSLGGSSYEQYF. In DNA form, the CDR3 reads TGTGCCAGCAGCTTAGGGGGATCTTCCTACGAGCAGTACTTC.

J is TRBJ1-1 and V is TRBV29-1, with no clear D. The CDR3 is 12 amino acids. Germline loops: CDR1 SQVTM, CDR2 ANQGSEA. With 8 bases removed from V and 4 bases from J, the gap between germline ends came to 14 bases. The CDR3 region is CSPGPLGTEAFF. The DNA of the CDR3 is TGCAGCCCGGGTCCCCTTGGCACTGAAGCTTTCTTT.

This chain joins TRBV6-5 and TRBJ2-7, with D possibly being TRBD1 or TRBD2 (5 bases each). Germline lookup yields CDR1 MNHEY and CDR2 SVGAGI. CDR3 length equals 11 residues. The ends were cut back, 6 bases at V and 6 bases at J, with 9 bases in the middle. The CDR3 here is CASRAGGEQYF. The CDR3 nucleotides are TGTGCCAGCAGAGCTGGGGGCGAGCAGTACTTC.

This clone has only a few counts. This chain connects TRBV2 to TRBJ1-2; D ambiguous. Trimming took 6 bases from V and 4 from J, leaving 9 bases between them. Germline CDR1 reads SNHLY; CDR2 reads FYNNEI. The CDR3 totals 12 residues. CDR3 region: CASSPDIYGYTF. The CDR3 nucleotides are TGTGCCAGCAGCCCCGACATCTATGGCTACACCTTC.

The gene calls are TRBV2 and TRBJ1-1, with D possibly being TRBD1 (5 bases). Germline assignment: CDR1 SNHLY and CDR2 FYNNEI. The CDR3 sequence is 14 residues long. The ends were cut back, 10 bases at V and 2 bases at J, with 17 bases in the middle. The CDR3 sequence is CATKEGQGNTEAFF. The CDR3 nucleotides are TGTGCCACTAAAGAGGGGCAGGGCAACACTGAAGCTTTCTTT.

The CDR3 bases are TGTGCCAGCAGCTGGAAGTCAGGGGAGAACACTGAAGCTTTCTTT. It translates to CASSWKSGENTEAFF. The rearrangement links TRBV7-9 to TRBJ1-1, with D tentatively TRBD1 (6 bases). CDR3 length: 15 amino acids. The germline V gene encodes CDR1 SEHNR and CDR2 FQNEAQ (reference sequence). V shed 4 bases and J shed 1 base, with 13 bases lying between them.

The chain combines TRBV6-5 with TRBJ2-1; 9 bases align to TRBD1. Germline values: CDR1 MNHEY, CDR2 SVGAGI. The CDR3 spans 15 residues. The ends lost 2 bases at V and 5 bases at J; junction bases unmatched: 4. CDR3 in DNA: TGTGCCAGCAGTTACGGACAGGGGCTAAACAATGAGCAGTTCTTC. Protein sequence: CASSYGQGLNNEQFF.

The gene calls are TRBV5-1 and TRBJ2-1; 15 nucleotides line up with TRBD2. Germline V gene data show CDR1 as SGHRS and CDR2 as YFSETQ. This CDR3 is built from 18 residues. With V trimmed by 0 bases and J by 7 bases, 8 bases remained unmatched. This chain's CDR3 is CASSLEGLAGGPGNEQFF. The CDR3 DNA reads TGCGCCAGCAGCTTGGAAGGACTAGCGGGAGGGCCCGGGAATGAGCAGTTCTTC. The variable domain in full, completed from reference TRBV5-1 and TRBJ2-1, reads KAGVTQTPRYLIKTRGQQVTLSCSPISGHRSVSWYQQTPGQGLQFLFEYFSETQRNKGNFPGRFSGRQFSNSRSEMNVSTLELGDSALYLCASSLEGLAGGPGNEQFFGPGTRLTVL.

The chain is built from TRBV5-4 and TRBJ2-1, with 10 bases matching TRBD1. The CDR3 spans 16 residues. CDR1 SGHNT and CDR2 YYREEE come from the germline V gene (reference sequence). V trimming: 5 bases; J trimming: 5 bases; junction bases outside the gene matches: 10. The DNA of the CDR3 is TGTGCCAGCAGACTGAAAGGGACAGGGGTCGACAATGAGCAGTTCTTC. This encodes CASRLKGTGVDNEQFF. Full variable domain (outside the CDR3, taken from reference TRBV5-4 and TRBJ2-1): ETGVTQSPTHLIKTRGQQVTLRCSSQSGHNTVSWYQQALGQGPQFIFQYYREEENGRGNFPPRFSGLQFPNYSSELNVNALELDDSALYLCASRLKGTGVDNEQFFGPGTRLTVL.

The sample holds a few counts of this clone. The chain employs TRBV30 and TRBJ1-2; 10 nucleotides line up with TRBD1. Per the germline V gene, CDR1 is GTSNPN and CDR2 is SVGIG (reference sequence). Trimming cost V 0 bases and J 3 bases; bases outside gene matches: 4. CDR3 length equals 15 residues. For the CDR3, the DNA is TGTGCCTGGAGTGTGAGACAGGGGGCCTACTATGGCTACACCTTC. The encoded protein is CAWSVRQGAYYGYTF. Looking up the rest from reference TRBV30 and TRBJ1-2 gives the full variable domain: SQTIHQWPATLVQPVGSPLSLECTVEGTSNPNLYWYRQAAGRGLQLLFYSVGIGQISSEVPQNLSASRPQDRQFILSSKKLLLSDSGFYLCAWSVRQGAYYGYTFGSGTRLTVV.